This TCR beta chain was found in a study of CD8+ T cells in alopecia areata. The CDR3 consists of 12 residues. From germline, CDR1 is GTSNPN and CDR2 SVGIG (reference sequence). V lost 0 bases, J lost 4 bases, and 5 bases lay in between. Extraction and reverse transcription of RNA yielded cDNA as the sequencing template. The protocol was immunoSEQ multiplex PCR, while the TCRdb copy is restricted to in-frame clones and leaves out a portion. This table holds about 150,000 clones, 75% to 90% found once. V is TRBV30 and J is TRBJ2-3; D gene ambiguous. Sequenced here: CD8+ T cells sorted from blood, sampled at week 0. The TCR sequence derives from a human donor with alopecia areata. This chain's CDR3 is CAWSVIPDTQYF. The DNA for the CDR3 is TGTGCCTGGAGTGTAATCCCAGATACGCAGTATTTT. Filled out from reference TRBV30 and TRBJ2-3, the complete variable domain reads SQTIHQWPATLVQPVGSPLSLECTVEGTSNPNLYWYRQAAGRGLQLLFYSVGIGQISSEVPQNLSASRPQDRQFILSSKKLLLSDSGFYLCAWSVIPDTQYFGPGTRLTVL.